This T cell receptor (beta chain) was captured by sequencing in a study of T cell responses to AZD1222 COVID-19 vaccine. Study results and caveats: Among spike-specific TCRs, nearly half reportedly target unmutated variant regions.

Comments on this clone: The antigen is undetermined.

This CDR3 is 16 amino acids long. The germline gives CDR1 SGHRS, CDR2 YFSETQ. Unmatched junction bases numbered 5, after V lost 3 bases and J lost 0 bases. TCRdb keeps only in-frame clones here, not all; method: immunoSEQ multiplex PCR. Of 150,000 to 200,000 clones listed, about 86% are singletons. This specimen was peripheral blood, taken on day 0 of AZD1222 vaccination. The chain combines TRBV5-1 with TRBJ2-3; 9 nucleotides align to TRBD1. This sequence originates from an adult in good health. CDR3 in amino acids: CASSSPGTGSTDTQYF. The CDR3 DNA is TGCGCCAGCAGCTCCCCCGGGACAGGGAGCACAGATACGCAGTATTTT. Based on the CDR3 plus reference TRBV5-1 and TRBJ2-3, the full variable domain is KAGVTQTPRYLIKTRGQQVTLSCSPISGHRSVSWYQQTPGQGLQFLFEYFSETQRNKGNFPGRFSGRQFSNSRSEMNVSTLELGDSALYLCASSSPGTGSTDTQYFGPGTRLTVL.